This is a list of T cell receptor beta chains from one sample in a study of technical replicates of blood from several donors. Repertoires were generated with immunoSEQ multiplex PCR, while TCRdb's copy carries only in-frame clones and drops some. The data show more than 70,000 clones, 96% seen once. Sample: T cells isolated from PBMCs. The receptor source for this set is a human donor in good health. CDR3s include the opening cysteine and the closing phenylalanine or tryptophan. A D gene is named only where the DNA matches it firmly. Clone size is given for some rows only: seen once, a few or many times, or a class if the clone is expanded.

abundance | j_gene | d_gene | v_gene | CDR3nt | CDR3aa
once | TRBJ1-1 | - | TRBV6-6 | TGTGCCAGCAGTTACTCGGAGGCAGGACTGAACACTGAAGCTTTCTTT | CASSYSEAGLNTEAFF
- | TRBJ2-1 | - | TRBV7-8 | TGTGCCAGCAGCCCTAATAACAATGAGCAGTTCTTC | CASSPNNNEQFF
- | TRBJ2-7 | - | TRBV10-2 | TGCGCCAGCAGTGAGACCCTCGCGCTTTACGAGCAGTACTTC | CASSETLALYEQYF
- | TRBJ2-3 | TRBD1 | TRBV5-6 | TGTGCCAGCAGCATGGGACAGCCCCGCACAGATACGCAGTATTTT | CASSMGQPRTDTQYF
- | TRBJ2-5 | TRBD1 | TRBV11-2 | TGTGCCAGCAGCTTTAGAAGGGGGCAGGAGACCCAGTACTTC | CASSFRRGQETQYF
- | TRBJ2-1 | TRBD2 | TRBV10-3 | TGTGCCATCAGTACCCCGACTAGCGGGACACCCGAGCAGTTCTTC | CAISTPTSGTPEQFF
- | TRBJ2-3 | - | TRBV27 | TGTGCCAGCAACCTAGGGGGCACAGATACGCAGTATTTT | CASNLGGTDTQYF
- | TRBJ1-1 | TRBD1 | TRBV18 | TGTGCCAGCTCTCGCGGGACAGGAAGGAACACTGAAGCTTTCTTT | CASSRGTGRNTEAFF
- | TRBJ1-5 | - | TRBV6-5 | TGTGCCAGCAGTTACTCTGCCAGAAGCAATCAGCCCCAGCATTTT | CASSYSARSNQPQHF
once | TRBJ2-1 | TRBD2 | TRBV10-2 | TGCGCCAGCAGCGCTGGGACTAGTACAATGTGGTACAATGAGCAGTTCTTC | CASSAGTSTMWYNEQFF
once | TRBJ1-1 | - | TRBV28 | TGTGCCAGCAGGCCTCAGACAGGCCCGACTACTGAAGCTTTCTTT | CASRPQTGPTTEAFF
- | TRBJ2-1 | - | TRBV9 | TGTGCCAGCAGCGCCGGGGACATCCACAATGAGCAGTTCTTC | CASSAGDIHNEQFF
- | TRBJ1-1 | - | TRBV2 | TGTGCCAGCAGTGTGACAGGCTTGCTTGATACTGAAGCTTTCTTT | CASSVTGLLDTEAFF
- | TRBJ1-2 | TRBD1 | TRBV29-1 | TGCAGCGTTATTGACAGGGCCCCCTATGGCTACACCTTC | CSVIDRAPYGYTF
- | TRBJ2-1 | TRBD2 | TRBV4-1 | TGCGCCAGCATCCGACTTTTGGGGGGAGGGCCGGAAAATGAGCAGTTCTTC | CASIRLLGGGPENEQFF
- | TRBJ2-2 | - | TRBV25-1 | TGTGCCAGCAGTGGGAGGGGGCGCCTCACCGGGGAGCTGTTTTTT | CASSGRGRLTGELFF
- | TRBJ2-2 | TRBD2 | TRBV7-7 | TGTGCCAGCAGCTTAGGAGGCGGGAGCGTAAGCACCGGGGAGCTGTTTTTT | CASSLGGGSVSTGELFF
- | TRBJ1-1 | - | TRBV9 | TGTGCCAGCAGCGTAGAGACGCGGTGGAACACTGAAGCTTTCTTT | CASSVETRWNTEAFF
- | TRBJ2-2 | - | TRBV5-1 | TGCGCCAGCAGCGCAGGGGACACCGGGGAGCTGTTTTTT | CASSAGDTGELFF
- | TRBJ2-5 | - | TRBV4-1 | TGCGCCAGCAGCCAGGAGGGCAGTGGCGAGACCCAGTACTTC | CASSQEGSGETQYF
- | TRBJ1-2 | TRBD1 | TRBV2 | TGTGCCAGCAGCGACGGACAGGCGGGTTTTCGAGGCTACACCTTC | CASSDGQAGFRGYTF
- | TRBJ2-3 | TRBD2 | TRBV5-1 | TGCGCCAGCAGCTTGTCCCTAGCGGCACAAGATACGCAGTATTTT | CASSLSLAAQDTQYF
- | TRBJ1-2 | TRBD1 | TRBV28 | TGTGCCAGCAGTTTAGTTGCCCGGGACAGCCTCAACTATGGCTACACCTTC | CASSLVARDSLNYGYTF
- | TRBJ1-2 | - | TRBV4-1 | TGCGCCAGCAGCCAAGATCGGGGGGGTTCGGATGGCTACACCTTC | CASSQDRGGSDGYTF
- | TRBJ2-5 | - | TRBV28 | TGTGCCAGCAGTTTGAGCAGGGGAGTCTCCAAGACCCAGTACTTC | CASSLSRGVSKTQYF
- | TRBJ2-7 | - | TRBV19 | TGTGCCAGTAGTATGGCATCGGGGACCTACGAGCAGTACTTC | CASSMASGTYEQYF
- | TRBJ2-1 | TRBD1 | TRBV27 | TGTGCCAGCAGCACTACAGGACAGGGCGCATACAATGAGCAGTTCTTC | CASSTTGQGAYNEQFF
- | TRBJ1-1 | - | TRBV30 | TGTGCCTGGAGTGTACTTACCAGGGGAACTGAAGCTTTCTTT | CAWSVLTRGTEAFF
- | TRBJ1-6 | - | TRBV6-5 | TGTGCCAGCACCGTGGGGGGAACCTATTCACCCCTCCACTTT | CASTVGGTYSPLHF
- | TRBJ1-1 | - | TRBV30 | TGTGCCAGGAGTGTGGGGCGGAACACTGAAGCTTTCTTT | CARSVGRNTEAFF
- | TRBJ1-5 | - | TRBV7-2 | TGTGCCAGCAGCTCAGCTACAGGCAATCAGCCCCAGCATTTT | CASSSATGNQPQHF
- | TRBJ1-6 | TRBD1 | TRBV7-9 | TGTGCCAGCAGCCACCAAGACAGGGAGAATTCACCCCTCCACTTT | CASSHQDRENSPLHF
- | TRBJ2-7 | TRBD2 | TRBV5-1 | TGCGCCAGCAGCTTGGGACTAGCGGGAGGGCCGGACGAGCAGTACTTC | CASSLGLAGGPDEQYF
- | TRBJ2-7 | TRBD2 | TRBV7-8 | TGTGCCAGCAGCTTAACTAGCGGGAGCCTGCGCATCATCTACGAGCAGTACTTC | CASSLTSGSLRIIYEQYF
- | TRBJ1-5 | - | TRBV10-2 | TGCGCCAGCAGTGGGACAGCAAGCCAAGGCAATCAGCCCCAGCATTTT | CASSGTASQGNQPQHF
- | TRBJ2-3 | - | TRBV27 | TGTGCCAGCAGTCTGGAGGGCAGCGGTTTCACAGATACGCAGTATTTT | CASSLEGSGFTDTQYF
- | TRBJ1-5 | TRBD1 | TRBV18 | TGTGCCAGCTCACCCATACGACAGGGCTGGGATCAGCCCCAGCATTTT | CASSPIRQGWDQPQHF
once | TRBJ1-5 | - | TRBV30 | TGTGCCTGGAGTGTACTTGCGAGCAATCAGCCCCAGCATTTT | CAWSVLASNQPQHF
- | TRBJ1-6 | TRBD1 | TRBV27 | TGTGCCAGCAGGGCAGCAGGGGGCGGCTATAATTCACCCCTCCACTTT | CASRAAGGGYNSPLHF
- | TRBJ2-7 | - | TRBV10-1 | TGCGCCAGCAGTGAAGTAATCGGGGGGCCGAGCTACGAGCAGTACTTC | CASSEVIGGPSYEQYF
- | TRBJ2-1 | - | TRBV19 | TGTGCCAGTAGTACGCCCAGGAATGAGCAGTTCTTC | CASSTPRNEQFF